The clone carrying this TCR beta chain was counted a single time. Produced via immunoSEQ multiplex PCR; TCRdb's table is partial and in-frame only. Found here are about 130,000 clones, about 93% of them singletons; the top ten hold about 2.6%. The data are from a study of control samples from healthy donors and cancer patients. The sample consisted of blood. The receptor was derived from a man between 18 and 35 years old in good health.

The CDR3 sequence: CASSYTGGDKPQHF. The CDR3, as DNA: TGTGCCAGCAGTTACACAGGGGGTGATAAGCCCCAGCATTTT. The chain carries TRBV6-5 and TRBJ1-5, with 8 nucleotides matching TRBD1. The J segment lost 8 bases and the V segment lost 2 bases, leaving 5 bases of the junction unmatched. Germline CDR1 is MNHEY and CDR2 is SVGAGI. This CDR3 region has 14 residues.